This TCR beta chain is from a study of T cells in Graves' hyperthyroidism and ophthalmopathy. Regarding the study as a whole: Researchers found most expanded thyroid clonotypes above 0.001 in blood as well.

The CDR3 consists of 16 residues. Germline loops: CDR1 SGDLS, CDR2 YYNGEE. J was trimmed by 4 bases and V by 0 bases; bases with no gene match: 7. RNA transcripts yielded amplified TCR beta CDR3 regions. First-round RT-PCR with HTBI primers amplified the TCR CDR3 region. TCRdb re-derived calls from the multiplex PCR reads in MiXCR, one entry per CDR3 protein. The sample shows 600,000 to 650,000 distinct CDR3 sequences, 16% of them seen only once. Diagnoses were made from clinical symptoms, serum measures (thyroxine and TRAb), thyroid ultrasound and orbital computed tomography. This clonotype was counted ten times or more. Antigen specificity is unknown.

The gene calls are TRBV9 and TRBJ2-3; 8 bases agree with TRBD2. This receptor was identified in a woman aged 30 to 39 with Graves' hyperthyroidism. The sequencing input was blood. As DNA, the CDR3 is TGTGCCAGCAGCGTAGGGCTAGCGGGTCAAGCAGATACGCAGTATTTT. It codes for CASSVGLAGQADTQYF.